This TCR beta chain was identified during a study of regulatory T cells in long-lasting Graves disease. Trimming took 3 bases from V and 1 from J, leaving 9 bases between them. This CDR3 is 14 amino acids long. The germline V gene encodes CDR1 LNHNV and CDR2 YYDKDF (reference sequence). This clonotype was observed many times. Its target is not known. Findings and caveats of the study: Whereas approximately 950 public clonotypes were shared by new patients, persistent patients shared more, at a few thousand.

As to time point: newly diagnosed GD, antithyroid drugs for less than 3 months. PBMCs provided the RNA from which the TCR library was made. To make TCR beta libraries, researchers used iRepertoire HTBI primers and Arm-PCR of CDR3 regions. MiXCR, run by TCRdb on the multiplex PCR reads, gives a single entry per CDR3 protein. The sample holds 450,000 to 650,000 distinct CDR3 sequences, about 15% seen once. These data also formed part of another study, on T cells in Graves' hyperthyroidism and ophthalmopathy.

This sequence originates from a woman in her forties or fifties with Graves disease. Here the sequenced sample was peripheral blood mononuclear cells (PBMCs), taken at new diagnosis, from a patient treated with antithyroid drugs. The chain has TRBV15 and TRBJ1-1, with D possibly being TRBD1 (6 bases). The CDR3: CATSRTTGNTEAFF. Here the CDR3 DNA reads TGTGCCACCAGCAGGACGACAGGGAACACTGAAGCTTTCTTT. The variable domain in full, completed from reference TRBV15 and TRBJ1-1, reads DAMVIQNPRYQVTQFGKPVTLSCSQTLNHNVMYWYQQKSSQAPKLLFHYYDKDFNNEADTPDNFQSRRPNTSFCFLDIRSPGLGDTAMYLCATSRTTGNTEAFFGQGTRLTVV.